The next 5 T cell receptor beta chains were all read from a single sample in a study of blood T cell repertoires in COVID-19. The protocol was immunoSEQ multiplex PCR, while the TCRdb copy is restricted to in-frame clones and leaves out a portion. The sample has about 130,000 clones, about 89% seen once. The specimen sequenced was peripheral blood. These receptors were collected from a man aged 55-75 years with COVID-19, enrolled during active disease.

This sequence joins TRBV7-6 and TRBJ2-5; no clear D gene. The CDR3 loop spans 14 amino acids. Germline V CDR1 and CDR2: SGHVS, FNYEAQ. The V and J ends lost 0 bases and 5 bases respectively, with 10 bases between them. CDR3 in DNA: TGTGCCAGCAGCTTAGCGCCGCCCCGGGAGACCCAGTACTTC. Translating gives CASSLAPPRETQYF.

This chain connects TRBV7-6 to TRBJ2-7; D perhaps matches TRBD1 (6 bases). The CDR3 totals 14 residues. V was shortened by 5 bases and J by 4 bases, with 15 bases between the two germline ends. Germline CDR1 and CDR2: SGHVS and FNYEAQ. CDR3 residues: CASSPDRSAYEQYF. CDR3 nucleotide sequence: TGTGCCAGCAGCCCCGACAGGAGTGCTTACGAGCAGTACTTC.

This sequence joins TRBV30 and TRBJ1-1, with a weak D call TRBD1 (5 bases). This CDR3 region has 13 residues. Trimming took 3 bases from V and 1 from J, leaving 9 bases between them. Per the germline V gene, CDR1 is GTSNPN and CDR2 is SVGIG (reference sequence). The CDR3 loop reads CAWSVGQNTEAFF. The CDR3 region has the DNA TGTGCCTGGAGCGTGGGGCAGAACACTGAAGCTTTCTTT.

CDR3 residues: CASSFGWASPLHF. The CDR3 DNA sequence: TGTGCCAGCAGCTTTGGATGGGCTTCACCCCTCCACTTT. This chain uses TRBV7-3 with TRBJ1-6, with D uncertain. CDR1 and CDR2 (germline): SGHTA, FQGTGA. Between the trimmed V and J ends, which lost 3 bases and 9 bases, there was a span of 9 bases. This CDR3 has 13 amino acids.

The rearrangement uses TRBV7-9 and TRBJ2-3; 14 bases match TRBD2. The junction had 6 bases not matched to a gene; V was cut back by 6 bases and J by 4 bases. This CDR3 spans 16 amino acids. Germline values: CDR1 SEHNR, CDR2 FQNEAQ (reference sequence). CDR3 protein: CASSGTSGGQADTQYF. CDR3 nucleotides: TGTGCCAGCAGTGGGACTAGCGGGGGTCAAGCAGATACGCAGTATTTT. Full variable domain (outside the CDR3, taken from reference TRBV7-9 and TRBJ2-3): DTGVSQNPRHKITKRGQNVTFRCDPISEHNRLYWYRQTLGQGPEFLTYFQNEAQLEKSRLLSDRFSAERPKGSFSTLEIQRTEQGDSAMYLCASSGTSGGQADTQYFGPGTRLTVL.